Listed here are 21 T cell receptor beta chains from one sample, sequenced in a study of sequential checkpoint blockade in melanoma. Sequenced by immunoSEQ multiplex PCR; TCRdb stores in-frame clones only, minus some. The data hold tens of thousands of clones, with roughly four fifths observed a single time. The treatment denotes: randomized to nivolumab then ipilimumab (arm A) or the reverse (arm B). The specimen comprised CD8+ T cells sorted from blood (inferred from file names), sampled from a patient given nivolumab and ipilimumab in sequence. Source of these receptors: a human donor with melanoma.

The CDR3 sequence: CASSPGGVQYEQYF. CDR3 nucleotides: TGTGCCAGTAGCCCCGGGGGGGTCCAATACGAGCAGTACTTC. The gene calls are TRBV19 and TRBJ2-7; 8 nucleotides match TRBD2. CDR1 and CDR2 (germline): LNHDA, SQIVND (reference sequence). The CDR3 length is 14 residues. The J segment lost 4 bases and the V segment lost 6 bases, leaving 8 bases of the junction unmatched.

J is TRBJ2-1 and V is TRBV15; 12 bases match TRBD2. V was pared by 2 bases and J by 3 bases, with 5 bases of the junction left unmatched. CDR1 and CDR2 from the germline V gene are LNHNV and YYDKDF (reference sequence). CDR3 size: 17 residues. The CDR3 spells CATSRRRLAGDYNEQFF. The DNA for the CDR3 is TGTGCCACCAGCAGAAGAAGACTAGCGGGAGACTACAATGAGCAGTTCTTC.

In this sample, this clone turned up a few times. The chain couples TRBV5-1 to TRBJ2-3, with 7 bases fitting TRBD1. The germline V gene has CDR1 SGHRS and CDR2 YFSETQ. The CDR3 has 14 residues. The ends lost 4 bases at V and 5 bases at J; junction bases unmatched: 7. The CDR3 sequence is CASSRWAGGDTQYF. CDR3 DNA sequence: TGCGCCAGCAGCCGGTGGGCAGGGGGAGATACGCAGTATTTT.

This chain connects TRBV5-1 to TRBJ1-2, with a tentative D call TRBD1 (5 bases). Germline assignment: CDR1 SGHRS and CDR2 YFSETQ. CDR3 length: 15 amino acids. V was trimmed by 3 bases and J by 4 bases, leaving 16 bases between them. CDR3 sequence reads: CASSSILGGGYGYTF. The CDR3 coding sequence is TGCGCCAGCAGCTCAATTTTGGGGGGAGGCTATGGCTACACCTTC. The full variable domain, in which reference TRBV5-1 and TRBJ1-2 provide the parts outside the CDR3, is KAGVTQTPRYLIKTRGQQVTLSCSPISGHRSVSWYQQTPGQGLQFLFEYFSETQRNKGNFPGRFSGRQFSNSRSEMNVSTLELGDSALYLCASSSILGGGYGYTFGSGTRLTVV.

The genes are TRBV15 and TRBJ1-2; D ambiguous. Germline V lookup: CDR1 LNHNV, CDR2 YYDKDF (reference sequence). The V and J ends lost 0 bases and 0 bases respectively, with 5 bases between them. CDR3 size: 14 residues. DNA for the CDR3: TGTGCCACCAGCAGAGATCCCACTAACTATGGCTACACCTTC. It encodes CATSRDPTNYGYTF. Using reference TRBV15 and TRBJ1-2 for the parts outside the CDR3, the full variable domain is DAMVIQNPRYQVTQFGKPVTLSCSQTLNHNVMYWYQQKSSQAPKLLFHYYDKDFNNEADTPDNFQSRRPNTSFCFLDIRSPGLGDTAMYLCATSRDPTNYGYTFGSGTRLTVV.

The J gene is TRBJ2-1, the V gene TRBV18; no definite D call. CDR3 size: 15 residues. Germline V CDR1 and CDR2: KGHSH, LQKENI. V shed 6 bases and J shed 4 bases, with 16 bases lying between them. The CDR3 is CASSPDRGRYNEQFF. CDR3 coding DNA: TGTGCCAGCTCCCCTGACCGAGGTCGGTACAATGAGCAGTTCTTC.

This clone showed up just a few times. This sequence joins TRBV7-2 and TRBJ2-1, with D possibly being TRBD2 (6 bases). Germline values: CDR1 SGHTA, CDR2 FQGNSA. This CDR3 spans 13 amino acids. Trimming took 5 bases from V and 5 from J, leaving 10 bases between them. CDR3 residues: CASSLGRNNEQFF. The CDR3 DNA sequence: TGTGCCAGCAGCCTCGGGAGAAACAATGAGCAGTTCTTC.

The V and J genes are TRBV7-2 and TRBJ2-3; D is perhaps TRBD2 (5 bases). Trimming pared 4 bases from V and 2 bases from J, leaving 16 bases between. Germline assignment: CDR1 SGHTA and CDR2 FQGNSA. There are 16 residues in the CDR3. The chain's CDR3 is CASSSFFAGLTDTQYF. The CDR3 DNA is TGTGCCAGCAGCTCCTTTTTTGCGGGCCTCACAGATACGCAGTATTTT.

This chain connects TRBV10-3 to TRBJ1-5; TRBD1 might be the D (6 bases). From germline, CDR1 is ENHRY and CDR2 SYGVKD. This CDR3 contains 15 residues. Trimming stripped 3 bases from V and 5 bases from J, with 14 bases between. CDR3: CAISDSGTKDQPQHF. CDR3 nucleotides: TGTGCCATCAGTGACTCCGGGACAAAGGATCAGCCCCAGCATTTT.

The gene calls are TRBV2 and TRBJ2-5; 7 bases are shared with TRBD1. V was pared by 6 bases and J by 5 bases, with 12 bases of the junction left unmatched. The CDR3 consists of 15 residues. CDR1 and CDR2 (germline): SNHLY, FYNNEI. CDR3 sequence: CASSKGGQPVETQYF. CDR3 DNA sequence: TGTGCCAGCAGCAAAGGGGGACAGCCTGTTGAGACCCAGTACTTC.

CDR3 sequence reads: CATSRDGTYGYTF. Here the CDR3 DNA reads TGTGCCACCAGCAGAGATGGTACTTATGGCTACACCTTC. The rearrangement uses TRBV15 and TRBJ1-2, with unresolved D. The V end was cut by 0 bases, the J end by 5 bases, with 7 bases between. Germline CDR1 and CDR2: LNHNV and YYDKDF (reference sequence). This CDR3 region has 13 residues. Variable domain in full (rest from reference TRBV15 and TRBJ1-2): DAMVIQNPRYQVTQFGKPVTLSCSQTLNHNVMYWYQQKSSQAPKLLFHYYDKDFNNEADTPDNFQSRRPNTSFCFLDIRSPGLGDTAMYLCATSRDGTYGYTFGSGTRLTVV.

This clone came up once. The V call is TRBV5-5, the J call TRBJ2-1; D unresolved. CDR1 and CDR2 (germline): SGHKS, YYEKEE (reference sequence). V was shortened by 2 bases and J by 5 bases, with 8 bases between the two germline ends. The length of the CDR3 is 13 residues. CDR3 sequence: CASSLFSNNEQFF. DNA for the CDR3: TGTGCCAGCAGCTTATTCAGTAACAATGAGCAGTTCTTC.

This clone occurred once. The chain joins TRBV10-3 to TRBJ2-3; D perhaps matches TRBD1 (5 bases). Germline CDR1 is ENHRY and CDR2 is SYGVKD. The V gene lost 4 bases and the J gene lost 4 bases, with 9 bases spanning the gap. The CDR3 length is 13 residues. The CDR3 coding sequence is TGTGCCATCAGTGGGCAGGGTTCAGATACGCAGTATTTT. Translating gives CAISGQGSDTQYF.

The chain combines TRBV27 with TRBJ2-7, with unresolved D. This CDR3 has 13 residues. Looked up from germline, CDR1 is MNHEY and CDR2 is SMNVEV (reference sequence). V was cut by 4 bases and J by 0 bases, with 7 bases left in between. The CDR3 nucleotides read TGTGCCAGCAGTTCTGACAACTCCTACGAGCAGTACTTC. This codes for CASSSDNSYEQYF.

A single count supports this clone. The CDR3 bases are TGTGCCAGCAGAGCCGACAGTAACACCGGGGAGCTGTTTTTT. Protein: CASRADSNTGELFF. The V call is TRBV7-9, the J call TRBJ2-2; tentatively, D is TRBD1 (5 bases). Trimming cost V 6 bases and J 2 bases, with 10 bases left between them. Germline V lookup: CDR1 SEHNR, CDR2 FQNEAQ (reference sequence). There are 14 residues in the CDR3. The full variable domain, rest sourced from reference TRBV7-9 and TRBJ2-2, is DTGVSQNPRHKITKRGQNVTFRCDPISEHNRLYWYRQTLGQGPEFLTYFQNEAQLEKSRLLSDRFSAERPKGSFSTLEIQRTEQGDSAMYLCASRADSNTGELFFGEGSRLTVL.

This chain links TRBV5-1 with TRBJ1-5; perhaps TRBD1 as D (6 bases). Trimming took 1 base from V and 1 from J, leaving 9 bases between them. The germline gives CDR1 SGHRS, CDR2 YFSETQ. The CDR3 contains 15 residues. The CDR3 protein is CASSLTGQSNQPQHF. CDR3 sequence (DNA): TGCGCCAGCAGCTTGACCGGACAGAGCAATCAGCCCCAGCATTTT.

The chain recombines TRBV28 with TRBJ2-2; weak D call: TRBD1 (5 bases). Germline V gene data show CDR1 as MDHEN and CDR2 as SYDVKM. The CDR3 length is 15 residues. V was cut by 7 bases and J by 4 bases, with 16 bases left in between. The DNA of the CDR3 is TGTGCCAGCACCCAGGGTAGGGTAGGCACCGGGGAGCTGTTTTTT. Its protein product is CASTQGRVGTGELFF.

V usage is TRBV20-1 and J usage is TRBJ2-1, with D uncertain. Germline V gene lookup returns CDR1 DFQATT and CDR2 SNEGSKA (reference sequence). The CDR3 contains 11 residues. V lost 6 bases and J lost 7, with 10 bases in between. Here the CDR3 DNA reads TGCAGTGCCAACGAGGATAATGAGCAGTTCTTC. Encoded protein: CSANEDNEQFF.

The V gene is TRBV5-4, the J gene TRBJ2-6, with D unclear. The CDR3 consists of 17 residues. Germline CDR1 and CDR2: SGHNT and YYREEE (reference sequence). V lost 6 bases and J 0 bases, leaving 16 bases between the germline ends. Written as DNA, the CDR3 is TGTGCCAGCACCTTCCACAGACGCAGCTCTGGGGCCAACGTCCTGACTTTC. This codes for CASTFHRRSSGANVLTF.

The V and J genes are TRBV5-1 and TRBJ2-1, with TRBD2 identical over 11 bases. This CDR3 comprises 13 residues. Germline CDR1 and CDR2: SGHRS and YFSETQ. J was trimmed by 9 bases and V by 7 bases; bases with no gene match: 6. The CDR3 region has the DNA TGCGCCAGCCGAGGGCTAGCGGGAGGTGAGCAGTTCTTC. This translates into CASRGLAGGEQFF.

Only one count was recorded for this clone. J is TRBJ2-6 and V is TRBV5-1; TRBD1 is a possible D gene (7 bases). CDR1 and CDR2 (germline): SGHRS, YFSETQ. CDR3 length: 17 amino acids. V dropped 0 bases and J dropped 2 bases, with 12 bases sitting between them. The CDR3 region is CASSLVGGGAGANVLTF. The CDR3 nucleotides are TGCGCCAGCAGCTTGGTTGGAGGGGGCGCTGGGGCCAACGTCCTGACTTTC.